One sample yielded the 16 T cell receptor beta chains listed below, sequenced in a study of T cell repertoires in aging, cancer and after chemotherapy. Peripheral blood genomic DNA, not sorted cells or RNA, was the template. TRB rearrangements spanning V, D and J were amplified using mixed TRB-A/B primers. TCRdb re-called the multiplex PCR reads through MiXCR, storing one row per CDR3 protein. Among 13,000 or so distinct CDR3 sequences listed, around 23% were seen once. Material for sequencing was blood. These receptors all stem from a human donor in good health.

The chain combines TRBV18 with TRBJ1-2, with TRBD1 as a possible D gene (6 bases). The CDR3 runs to 16 residues. CDR1 KGHSH and CDR2 LQKENI come from the germline V gene. The V and J ends lost 3 bases and 0 bases respectively, with 14 bases between them. CDR3 bases: TGTGCCAGCTCACCGACGACAGGCTTGGCTAACTATGGCTACACCTTC. It is translated as CASSPTTGLANYGYTF.

This clonotype has at least ten counts. The chain uses TRBV29-1 and TRBJ2-3; 12 nucleotides line up with TRBD2. The CDR3 has 14 amino acids. CDR1 and CDR2 from the germline V gene are SQVTM and ANQGSEA. J was trimmed by 2 bases and V by 5 bases; bases with no gene match: 2. CDR3 residues: CSVRTSGITDTQYF. DNA for the CDR3: TGCAGCGTTCGGACTAGCGGGATCACAGATACGCAGTATTTT.

This sequence joins TRBV7-9 and TRBJ2-5; D is uncertain. V lost 1 base and J lost 5, with 5 bases in between. The CDR3 totals 12 residues. Germline V CDR1 and CDR2: SEHNR, FQNEAQ (reference sequence). The CDR3 region has the DNA TGTGCCAGCAGCTTAGTTTTCGAGACCCAGTACTTC. Translating it yields CASSLVFETQYF.

This clonotype qualifies as medium-sized. V and J are TRBV19 and TRBJ2-2; D possibly matches TRBD1 or TRBD2 (6 bases each). V was clipped by 6 bases and J by 7 bases, with 15 bases between them. CDR3 length: 14 residues. Germline CDR1 reads LNHDA; CDR2 reads SQIVND (reference sequence). The CDR3 DNA is TGTGCCAGTAGGGTGGTAGGGGGGAACGGGGAGCTGTTTTTT. Amino acid sequence: CASRVVGGNGELFF.

Only a few counts were recorded for this clonotype. This chain links TRBV7-3 with TRBJ1-2; D is perhaps TRBD1 (5 bases). CDR3 size: 13 residues. Trimming removed 2 bases at V and 4 bases at J, with 8 bases between. Looked up from germline, CDR1 is SGHTA and CDR2 is FQGTGA. The CDR3 loop reads CASSLGGTYGYTF. The CDR3 DNA sequence: TGTGCCAGCAGCTTAGGGGGGACCTATGGCTACACCTTC.

This clonotype was counted between two and nine times. J is TRBJ2-3 and V is TRBV15; 8 bases align to TRBD2. With V trimmed by 4 bases and J by 1 base, 4 bases remained unmatched. Germline V gene data show CDR1 as LNHNV and CDR2 as YYDKDF (reference sequence). The CDR3 loop spans 15 amino acids. The CDR3 reads CATSTRRGGTDTQYF. In DNA, the CDR3 is TGTGCCACCAGCACACGGCGGGGGGGCACAGATACGCAGTATTTT. Full variable domain (outside the CDR3, taken from reference TRBV15 and TRBJ2-3): DAMVIQNPRYQVTQFGKPVTLSCSQTLNHNVMYWYQQKSSQAPKLLFHYYDKDFNNEADTPDNFQSRRPNTSFCFLDIRSPGLGDTAMYLCATSTRRGGTDTQYFGPGTRLTVL.

This clonotype appeared a few times. The CDR3 protein is CATSRGQGMRGYTF. The CDR3 DNA reads TGTGCCACCAGCAGAGGTCAGGGAATGCGGGGCTACACCTTC. The V call is TRBV15, the J call TRBJ1-2; tentative D call: TRBD1 (5 bases). V was cut by 1 base and J by 8 bases, with 14 bases left in between. Germline V CDR1 and CDR2: LNHNV, YYDKDF (reference sequence). The CDR3 length is 14 residues. Full variable domain (rest looked up from reference TRBV15 and TRBJ1-2): DAMVIQNPRYQVTQFGKPVTLSCSQTLNHNVMYWYQQKSSQAPKLLFHYYDKDFNNEADTPDNFQSRRPNTSFCFLDIRSPGLGDTAMYLCATSRGQGMRGYTFGSGTRLTVV.

The chain couples TRBV6-5 to TRBJ1-1, with 8 bases lining up with TRBD1. The ends lost 0 bases at V and 5 bases at J; junction bases unmatched: 8. Germline CDR1 is MNHEY and CDR2 is SVGAGI. This CDR3 contains 16 residues. CDR3 in amino acids: CASSYSIWTGQTEAFF. The CDR3 DNA follows: TGTGCCAGCAGTTACTCGATTTGGACAGGGCAGACTGAAGCTTTCTTT.

The V gene is TRBV27, the J gene TRBJ1-1; no clear D gene. Trimming stripped 3 bases from V and 8 bases from J, with 10 bases between. Germline V gene sequence: CDR1 MNHEY, CDR2 SMNVEV (reference sequence). CDR3 length: 12 amino acids. This CDR3 is CASSLSGREAFF. As DNA, the CDR3 is TGTGCCAGCAGTTTGTCCGGGAGGGAAGCTTTCTTT.

The sample holds a few counts of this clonotype. The J gene is TRBJ2-1, the V gene TRBV4-1; 7 bases are shared with TRBD1. The CDR3 is 15 residues long. V was clipped by 2 bases and J by 6 bases; unmatched bases: 7. The germline gives CDR1 MGHRA, CDR2 YSYEKL. The DNA of the CDR3 is TGCGCCAGCAGCCAAAACAGGGGTTCGAGCAATGAGCAGTTCTTC. Translating it yields CASSQNRGSSNEQFF.

This clonotype appeared a few times. V usage is TRBV28 and J usage is TRBJ2-7, with 8 bases fitting TRBD1. Germline CDR1 MDHEN, CDR2 SYDVKM. The length of the CDR3 is 14 residues. Losses at the gene ends were 6 bases for V and 2 bases for J; bases not matched to a gene: 6. CDR3 DNA: TGTGCCAGCAGCTCACCGGGACAGGCCTACGAGCAGTACTTC. Its protein is CASSSPGQAYEQYF.

This sequence joins TRBV12-5 and TRBJ2-5, with TRBD1 as a possible D gene (7 bases). The CDR3 is 14 residues long. The V gene lost 5 bases and the J gene lost 5 bases, with 15 bases spanning the gap. The germline CDR1 and CDR2 sequences are LGHNT and FRNRAP. The DNA for the CDR3 is TGTGCTAGTGGTATAGGGGGCGCGGGGGAGACCCAGTACTTC. Protein sequence: CASGIGGAGETQYF.

Only a few counts were recorded for this clonotype. CDR3 region: CASSLPRETQYF. CDR3 DNA sequence: TGTGCCAGCAGCTTACCGAGAGAGACCCAGTACTTC. The chain employs TRBV7-6 and TRBJ2-5; D is unresolved. Trimming removed 2 bases at V and 4 bases at J, with 5 bases between. The CDR3 spans 12 residues. Germline V gives CDR1 SGHVS, CDR2 FNYEAQ.

The V gene is TRBV6-1, the J gene TRBJ1-4; 8 nucleotides agree with TRBD1. Germline V CDR1 and CDR2: MNHNS, SASEGT. V shed 3 bases and J 6 bases; nucleotides not matched to a gene: 3. This CDR3 has 14 residues. CDR3 in amino acids: CASSDKGQDEKLFF. The DNA of the CDR3 is TGTGCCAGCAGTGACAAGGGACAGGATGAAAAACTGTTTTTT.

The rearrangement joins TRBV7-2 to TRBJ2-7; tentatively, D is TRBD1 or TRBD2 (5 bases each). This CDR3 region has 14 residues. Germline-derived CDR1 and CDR2 are SGHTA and FQGNSA. With 2 bases removed from V and 4 bases from J, the gap between germline ends came to 12 bases. The CDR3 sequence: CASSLWDGPYEQYF. CDR3 bases: TGTGCCAGCAGCTTATGGGACGGACCGTACGAGCAGTACTTC.

In this sample, this clonotype turned up once. V and J are TRBV5-1 and TRBJ2-7, with 9 bases matching TRBD1. CDR3 length equals 15 residues. From germline, CDR1 is SGHRS and CDR2 YFSETQ. V shed 3 bases, J shed 3 bases, and the junction held 7 bases outside the gene matches. The CDR3 DNA is TGCGCCAGCAGCTGGCTGGACAGGGGTAACTACGAGCAGTACTTC. Translation: CASSWLDRGNYEQYF.